This is a list of T cell receptor beta chains from one sample in a study of cytomegalovirus exposure and HLA in healthy donors. The method was immunoSEQ multiplex PCR; TCRdb's version includes in-frame clones alone and lacks a portion of them. Altogether 97,000 or so clones are present, around 85% being singletons, with the ten largest covering roughly 4.3%. Material: PBMCs. The receptor source for this set is a young woman in good health and CMV-seronegative. Both conserved end residues are part of each CDR3. Fields, in order: clone size, J gene, D gene, V gene, CDR3 protein, CDR3 DNA. The D gene is left open where the match is weak. Only some rows state a clone size, as once, few, many or a class for expanded clones.

>NA|TRBJ2-7|TRBD1|TRBV7-8
CASRPPGQGSSYEQYF
TGTGCCAGCAGACCTCCGGGACAGGGAAGTTCCTACGAGCAGTACTTC
>NA|TRBJ2-7|NA|TRBV28
CASSLLQGFEQYF
TGTGCCAGCAGTTTGTTACAGGGATTCGAGCAGTACTTC
>NA|TRBJ2-2|TRBD2|TRBV4-1
CASSLGGLADTGELFF
TGCGCCAGCAGCCTGGGAGGGCTAGCAGATACCGGGGAGCTGTTTTTT
>NA|TRBJ1-4|TRBD1|TRBV2
CASTRTGSAYDEKLFF
TGTGCCAGCACCCGGACAGGGTCGGCTTATGATGAAAAACTGTTTTTT
>NA|TRBJ2-2|TRBD1|TRBV9
CASSPNNRGSGELFF
TGTGCCAGCAGCCCCAATAACAGGGGGTCCGGGGAGCTGTTTTTT
>few|TRBJ2-7|NA|TRBV19
CASSLSGRGHEQYF
TGTGCCAGTAGTCTATCGGGCAGGGGCCACGAGCAGTACTTC
>NA|TRBJ1-3|NA|TRBV10-3
CALKRATGNTIYF
TGTGCCTTAAAACGAGCGACTGGAAACACCATATATTTT
>NA|TRBJ2-7|NA|TRBV27
CASSLFKPYELYF
TGTGCCAGCAGCCTCTTTAAACCCTACGAGTTGTACTTC
>NA|TRBJ2-2|TRBD1|TRBV4-3
CASSQSGTGGLELFF
TGCGCCAGCAGCCAATCCGGGACAGGGGGCCTGGAGCTGTTTTTT
>NA|TRBJ2-7|NA|TRBV28
CASSSLKAPFSF
TGTGCCAGCAGTTCCTTGAAAGCCCCTTTTTCCTTC
>NA|TRBJ2-7|TRBD1|TRBV6-5
CASSSPGQGYGEQYF
TGTGCCAGCAGTTCCCCGGGACAGGGTTACGGGGAGCAGTACTTC
>NA|TRBJ1-5|TRBD1|TRBV15
CATSRSGTGLSSNQPQHF
TGTGCCACCAGCAGATCCGGGACAGGGCTCTCTAGCAATCAGCCCCAGCATTTT
>NA|TRBJ1-4|TRBD1|TRBV5-1
CASSPDRVREKLFF
TGCGCCAGCAGCCCTGACAGGGTGAGAGAAAAACTGTTTTTT
>NA|TRBJ1-2|NA|TRBV19
CASTPNTRSGYGYTF
TGTGCCAGTACACCGAATACAAGGAGCGGCTATGGCTACACCTTC
>NA|TRBJ2-1|TRBD2|TRBV11-3
CASSLATLGLADNEQFF
TGTGCCAGCAGCTTGGCAACCTTGGGACTAGCGGACAATGAGCAGTTCTTC
>NA|TRBJ2-7|NA|TRBV27
CASQDSPYEQYF
TGTGCCAGCCAAGACAGCCCCTACGAGCAGTACTTC
>NA|TRBJ2-7|TRBD1|TRBV5-6
CASSLGDRAYEQYF
TGTGCCAGCAGCTTGGGGGACAGGGCCTACGAGCAGTACTTC
>NA|TRBJ2-1|TRBD1|TRBV5-1
CASSLVGLGTGSEQFF
TGCGCCAGCAGCTTAGTAGGTTTGGGGACAGGGTCCGAGCAGTTCTTC
>NA|TRBJ1-2|NA|TRBV28
CASSLEVEYGYTF
TGTGCCAGCAGTTTAGAGGTAGAGTATGGCTACACCTTC
>NA|TRBJ1-6|NA|TRBV2
CASKGSIGGKENSPLHF
TGTGCCAGCAAGGGTAGTATTGGGGGGAAGGAGAATTCACCCCTCCACTTT
>NA|TRBJ2-1|TRBD2|TRBV7-9
CASRVERESEQFF
TGTGCCAGCAGGGTGGAGCGGGAGTCTGAGCAGTTCTTC
>NA|TRBJ2-7|TRBD1|TRBV28
CASSRDRGSYEQYF
TGTGCCAGCAGTAGAGACAGGGGCTCCTACGAGCAGTACTTC
>NA|TRBJ2-5|NA|TRBV27
CATALGETQYF
TGTGCCACCGCCCTCGGGGAGACCCAGTACTTC
>NA|TRBJ1-5|TRBD1|TRBV6-6
CASKPQGANQPQHF
TGTGCCAGCAAACCACAGGGGGCGAATCAGCCCCAGCATTTT
>NA|TRBJ1-5|NA|TRBV2
CASSWDFNQPQHF
TGTGCCAGCAGTTGGGACTTCAATCAGCCCCAGCATTTT
>NA|TRBJ1-5|TRBD1|TRBV7-9
CASSPDRGGNQPQHF
TGTGCCAGCAGCCCGGACAGGGGAGGCAATCAGCCCCAGCATTTT
>NA|TRBJ1-1|NA|TRBV7-8
CASSQFLNTEAFF
TGTGCCAGCAGCCAATTTCTGAACACTGAAGCTTTCTTT
>NA|TRBJ2-1|NA|TRBV12-5
CATSMGAQQFF
TGTGCTACCTCAATGGGGGCCCAGCAGTTCTTC
>NA|TRBJ1-6|TRBD1|TRBV10-2
CASRDQGDNSPLHF
TGCGCCAGCAGGGACCAGGGGGATAATTCACCCCTCCACTTT
>once|TRBJ1-5|NA|TRBV19
CASSISGPNQPQHF
TGTGCCAGTAGTATTTCCGGTCCCAATCAGCCCCAGCATTTT
>NA|TRBJ1-5|NA|TRBV6-1
CASLITGGRGQPQHF
TGTGCCAGCCTGATTACGGGGGGTCGAGGGCAGCCCCAGCATTTT
>once|TRBJ2-7|NA|TRBV27
CASSPAGARYEQYF
TGTGCCAGCAGCCCGGCAGGGGCTAGGTACGAGCAGTACTTC
>NA|TRBJ2-5|TRBD1|TRBV5-1
CASSPAGQGAETQYF
TGCGCCAGCAGCCCAGCGGGACAGGGGGCCGAGACCCAGTACTTC
>NA|TRBJ2-3|NA|TRBV7-2
CASSSASVTQYF
TGTGCCAGCAGCTCGGCTAGCGTTACGCAGTATTTT
>NA|TRBJ1-6|NA|TRBV19
CASSIMVRGSSYNSPLHF
TGTGCCAGTAGTATAATGGTTCGGGGGAGCTCCTATAATTCACCCCTCCACTTT
>NA|TRBJ1-4|NA|TRBV10-3
CAIRKDRTNEKLFF
TGTGCCATCAGAAAAGACAGGACAAATGAAAAACTGTTTTTT
>NA|TRBJ2-2|NA|TRBV13
CASNILGGANTGELFF
TGTGCCAGCAACATCCTAGGAGGGGCGAACACCGGGGAGCTGTTTTTT